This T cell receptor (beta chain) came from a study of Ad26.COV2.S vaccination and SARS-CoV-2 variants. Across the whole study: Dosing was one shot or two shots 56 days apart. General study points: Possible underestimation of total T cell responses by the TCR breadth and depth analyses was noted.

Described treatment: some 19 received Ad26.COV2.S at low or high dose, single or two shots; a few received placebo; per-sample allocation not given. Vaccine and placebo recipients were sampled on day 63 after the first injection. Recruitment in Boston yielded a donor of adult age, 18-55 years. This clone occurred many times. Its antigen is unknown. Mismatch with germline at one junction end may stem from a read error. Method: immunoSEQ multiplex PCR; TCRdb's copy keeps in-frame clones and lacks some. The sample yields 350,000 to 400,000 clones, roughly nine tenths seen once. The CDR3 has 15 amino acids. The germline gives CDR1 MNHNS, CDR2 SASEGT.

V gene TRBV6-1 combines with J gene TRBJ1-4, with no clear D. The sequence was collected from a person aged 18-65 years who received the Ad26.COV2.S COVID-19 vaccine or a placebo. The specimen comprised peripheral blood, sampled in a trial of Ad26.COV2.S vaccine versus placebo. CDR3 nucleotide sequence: TGTGCCAGCAGCGAAGGGTGGGCCCTAGTTGAAAAACTGTTTTTT. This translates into CASSEGWALVEKLFF.